This TCR beta chain originates from a study of OX40 agonist ivuxolimab in advanced cancers. About the research overall: As their treatment, patients were administered ivuxolimab, an agonistic anti-OX40 (CD134) antibody.

Trimming left V 6 bases short and J 8 bases short, with 16 bases between. CDR1 is MNHEY and CDR2 is SMNVEV in the germline V gene (reference sequence). The CDR3 has 13 amino acids. This table comes from immunoSEQ multiplex PCR, and its TCRdb copy is limited to in-frame clones, with some not included. Found here are 70,000 or so clones, around 90% of them singletons; the top ten hold around 8%. Patients were ruled out by autoimmune disease history or systemic immunosuppression. Points on this clone: Its antigen is unknown.

Study observations and caveats: At 0.1 to 3.0 mg/kg and by week 6, clonal expansion occurred in CD4+ and CD8+ blood T cells. Clonal expansion was among the lowest in partial responders at 0.1-3.0 mg/kg, especially CD8+.

The clonotype originates from an adult with an advanced solid tumor such as melanoma, head and neck, liver or kidney cancer. The chain has TRBV27 and TRBJ1-1, with a weak D call TRBD1 (6 bases). The sample here was CD4+ or CD8+ T cells sorted from blood, taken in a trial of the OX40 agonist ivuxolimab. The CDR3, as DNA: TGTGCCAGCAGCTTCTCGGACAGATCGGAAGCTTTCTTT. Translated: CASSFSDRSEAFF.